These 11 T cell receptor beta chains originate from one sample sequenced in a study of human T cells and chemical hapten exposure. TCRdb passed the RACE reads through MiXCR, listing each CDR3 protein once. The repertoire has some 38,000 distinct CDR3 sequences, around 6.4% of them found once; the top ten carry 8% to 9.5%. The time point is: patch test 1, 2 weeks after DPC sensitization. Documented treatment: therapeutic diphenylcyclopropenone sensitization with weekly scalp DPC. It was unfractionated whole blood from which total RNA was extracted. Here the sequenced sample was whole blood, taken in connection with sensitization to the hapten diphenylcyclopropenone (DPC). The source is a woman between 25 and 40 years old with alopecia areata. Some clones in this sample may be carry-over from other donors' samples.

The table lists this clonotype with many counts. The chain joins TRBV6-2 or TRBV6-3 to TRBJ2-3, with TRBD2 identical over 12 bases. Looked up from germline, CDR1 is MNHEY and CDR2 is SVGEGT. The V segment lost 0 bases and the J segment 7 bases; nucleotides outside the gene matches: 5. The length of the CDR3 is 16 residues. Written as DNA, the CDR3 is TGTGCCAGCAGTTACTCAGCTAGCGGGGGGGCGAATACGCAGTATTTT. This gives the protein CASSYSASGGANTQYF.

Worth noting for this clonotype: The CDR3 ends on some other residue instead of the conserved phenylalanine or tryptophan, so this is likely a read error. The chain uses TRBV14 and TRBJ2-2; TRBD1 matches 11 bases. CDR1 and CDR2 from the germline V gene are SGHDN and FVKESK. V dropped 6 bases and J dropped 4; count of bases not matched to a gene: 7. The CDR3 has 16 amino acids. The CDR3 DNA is TGTGCCAGCAGACCTACCGGGACAGGGGGCACCGGGGAGCTGTTTTCT. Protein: CASRPTGTGGTGELFS.

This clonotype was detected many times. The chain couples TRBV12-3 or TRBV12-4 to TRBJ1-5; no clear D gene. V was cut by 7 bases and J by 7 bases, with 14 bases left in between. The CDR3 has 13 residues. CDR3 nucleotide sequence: TGTGCCAGCACCCCCTTCGACAACCAGCCCCAGCATTTT. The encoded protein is CASTPFDNQPQHF.

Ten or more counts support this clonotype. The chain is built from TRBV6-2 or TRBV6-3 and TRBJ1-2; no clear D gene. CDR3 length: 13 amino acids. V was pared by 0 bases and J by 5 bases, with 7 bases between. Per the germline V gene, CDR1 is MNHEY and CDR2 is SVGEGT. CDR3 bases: TGTGCCAGCAGTTACTCAACGGGATATGGCTACACCTTC. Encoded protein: CASSYSTGYGYTF.

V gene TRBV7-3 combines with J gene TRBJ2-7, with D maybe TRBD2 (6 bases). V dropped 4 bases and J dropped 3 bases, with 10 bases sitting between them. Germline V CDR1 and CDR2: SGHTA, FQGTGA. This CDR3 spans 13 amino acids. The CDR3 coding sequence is TGTGCCAGCAGCTCCCTCGGGGGCTACGAGCAGTACTTC. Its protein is CASSSLGGYEQYF.

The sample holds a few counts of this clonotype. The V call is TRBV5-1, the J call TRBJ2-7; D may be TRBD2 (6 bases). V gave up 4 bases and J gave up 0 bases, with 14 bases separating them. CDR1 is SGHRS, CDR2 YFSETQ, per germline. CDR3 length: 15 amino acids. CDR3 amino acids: CASSQRTTSSYEQYF. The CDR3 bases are TGCGCCAGCAGCCAGCGGACTACCAGCTCCTACGAGCAGTACTTC.

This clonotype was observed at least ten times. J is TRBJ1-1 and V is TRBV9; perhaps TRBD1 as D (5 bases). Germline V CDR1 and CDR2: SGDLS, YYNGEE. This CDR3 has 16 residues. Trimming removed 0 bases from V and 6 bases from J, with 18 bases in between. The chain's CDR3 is CASSVVGGIGKPEAFF. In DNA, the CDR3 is TGTGCCAGCAGCGTAGTCGGGGGGATTGGGAAGCCTGAAGCTTTCTTT.

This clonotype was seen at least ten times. In DNA, the CDR3 is TGTGCCAGCAGTTTATACGGCACTGAAGCTTTCTTT. Its protein product is CASSLYGTEAFF. The genes are TRBV28 and TRBJ1-1, with D hard to call. CDR1 and CDR2 (germline): MDHEN, SYDVKM. This CDR3 is 12 amino acids long. Trimming removed 1 base from V and 4 bases from J, with 4 bases in between.

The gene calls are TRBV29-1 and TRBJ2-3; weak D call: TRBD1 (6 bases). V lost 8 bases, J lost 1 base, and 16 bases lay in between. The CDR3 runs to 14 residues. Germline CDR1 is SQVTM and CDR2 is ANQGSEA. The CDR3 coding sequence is TGCAGCTCCCCTGGGGGCGCTGGCACAGATACGCAGTATTTT. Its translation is CSSPGGAGTDTQYF.

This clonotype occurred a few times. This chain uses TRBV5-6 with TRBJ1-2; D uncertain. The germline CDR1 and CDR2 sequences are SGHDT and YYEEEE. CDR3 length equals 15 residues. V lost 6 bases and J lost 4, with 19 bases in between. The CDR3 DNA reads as TGTGCCAGCATCACGAGCTTAGCGGTCGGCTATGGCTACACCTTC. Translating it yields CASITSLAVGYGYTF.

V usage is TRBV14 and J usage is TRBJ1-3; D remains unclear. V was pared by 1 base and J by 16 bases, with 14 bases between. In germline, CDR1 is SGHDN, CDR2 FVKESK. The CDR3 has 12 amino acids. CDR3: CASSQASSRSYF. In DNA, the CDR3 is TGTGCCAGCAGCCAAGCCTCCAGCCGGTCGTATTTT.